The TCR beta chain under discussion was sequenced for a study of vaccination effects on CD4 cells after COVID-19. Study information: Each culture well received some 1.9 million PBMC. These cells were then cultured in IMDM with 9 to 10 IU/ml IL-2 and 7.5 to 10 ug/ml peptides.

The repertoire was sequenced with immunoSEQ multiplex PCR; TCRdb's copy has only in-frame clones and lacks some. The table lists under 50,000 clones, approximately 65% of them singletons, with over 4.5% in the top ten. CD4+ T cells were isolated after around 9 days of culture. Remarks on this clone: Its antigen is as yet unknown.

Findings and limits, study-wide: Few convalescent patients and no early post-infection timepoints were included in the study. Marked clonal contraction of both clone types appeared late after vaccination.

V was shortened by 1 base and J by 0 bases, with 4 bases between the two germline ends. Germline CDR1 and CDR2: SQVTM and ANQGSEA. The CDR3 consists of 13 residues. The chain carries TRBV29-1 and TRBJ1-5; D is unresolved. The specimen was CD4+ T cells from PBMCs cultured without peptide, collected before COVID-19 vaccination. The clonotype originates from a human donor who received a COVID-19 vaccine. CDR3 nucleotides: TGCAGCGTTGAAGGGGGTAGCAATCAGCCCCAGCATTTT. Its translation: CSVEGGSNQPQHF.